Sequencing of this TCR beta chain was carried out in a study of shared clonotypes between healthy human individuals. Overall study results and limits: It was expected that sequencing depth would affect clonotype sharing among donors. Represented diversity, genetic and exposure-history alike, was limited by few donors.

What was sequenced on ten immunoSEQ deep assay plates was unsorted PBMC DNA. Study processing details: With immunoSEQ giving junction-only sequences and no quality scores, filtering differed. The table came from immunoSEQ multiplex PCR; TCRdb's copy has only in-frame clones and leaves some out. V and J calls and clone size are copied from that table; D and trimming were computed from the DNA. The table shows about 560,000 clones, with around 80% occurring only once. Of note for this clone: What it binds is unknown.

CDR1 and CDR2 from the germline V gene are ENHRY and SYGVKD. The V gene lost 2 bases and the J gene lost 3 bases, with 10 bases spanning the gap. CDR3 size: 14 residues. The sequencing sample was made of PBMCs. This TCR came from a woman aged 40 to 55 in good health. Some clones in this sample may be carry-over from other donors' samples. This rearrangement joins TRBV10-3 to TRBJ1-1; the D is unclear. The DNA for the CDR3 is TGTGCCATCAGTGAGCAGGTATCGGACACTGAAGCTTTCTTT. Its protein product is CAISEQVSDTEAFF.